The T cell receptor beta chain described here comes from a study of blood T cell repertoires in COVID-19. Deletions cut 7 bases from V and 2 bases from J, with 13 bases between. The CDR3 has 13 amino acids. From germline, CDR1 is SQVTM and CDR2 ANQGSEA. In this sample, this clone turned up once. TCRdb keeps only in-frame clones here, not all; method: immunoSEQ multiplex PCR. The table shows hundreds of thousands of clones, with roughly 90% occurring only once. The TCR originated in a young woman with COVID-19, enrolled during active disease. The genes are TRBV29-1 and TRBJ2-3; D perhaps matches TRBD1 (6 bases). The specimen sequenced was peripheral blood. The CDR3 reads CSGGQSSTDTQYF. The CDR3 region has the DNA TGCAGCGGAGGACAGTCTTCCACAGATACGCAGTATTTT.